This TCR beta chain was recorded in a study of blood T cells in healthy people across ages (dated by TCRdb to the mid-2010s). About the full investigation: In model experiments, template switching captured about one uniquely barcoded TCR beta cDNA molecule for every two T cells. Using deep sequencing normalized with unique cDNA molecular identifiers, the study measured how TCR beta repertoire diversity changes with age. The donors were divided into four age groups: young (average around 15 years), middle-aged (about 39), aged (roughly 66) and long-lived (82). To avoid experimental bias, donors of different ages were distributed randomly across sequencing lanes. Using the same blood draw, the study looked at two additional independent replicas of 1 million unique cDNA reads for two donors, one aged 18 to 30 and the other aged 80 or older. The full study reports these points: The CMV infection status of donors was not known, potentially confounding age-related changes in expanded clonotypes. There was a strong correlation between observed TCR beta diversity and the percentage of naive T cells measured by flow cytometry. Bulk unsorted PBMC profiling prevented conclusive comparison of naive and antigen-experienced compartments. Observed TCR beta diversity per million T cells fell roughly linearly with age, and a significant reduction was already apparent by age about 38. Estimates of total diversity based on one million sequenced T cells were regarded as lower bounds and as underestimates. Compared with the aged group, the long-lived group had more naive CD4+ T cells, fewer expanded clones and increased TCR diversity, suggesting age selection.

The receptor library was made with 5' RACE. Sequencing instrument: Illumina HiSeq 2500. The second PCR ran for roughly 7 to 11 cycles and used a J-beta primer mix along with a sample-barcoded 5' primer. Each TCR beta cDNA molecule received a unique molecular identifier from a template-switch 5' adaptor carrying 12 random nucleotides. Each sample yielded at least 2.5 million CDR3-containing paired-end reads. All of the RNA was converted into first-strand cDNA using the Mint cDNA synthesis kit, with a TRBC-specific oligonucleotide serving as the primer. Following uracil-DNA glycosylase treatment, a first 18-cycle PCR with universal primers M1SS and BC2_uni_R was performed on all cDNA. The original methods were these. Each sample was normalized by randomly selecting 1 million high-quality reads, each carrying a distinct molecular identifier. Reads with shared molecular identifiers were discarded instead of being binned into consensus sequences. MiTCR, run with a Q25 quality threshold and the strictest error-elimination algorithm, handled CDR3 identification, clonotype clustering and error correction. A nonparametric unseen species model with Euler transformation was used to estimate lower-bound total TCR beta diversity. Starting from the raw public reads, TCRdb applied fastp trimming at Q25, assembled clones with MiXCR and retained in-frame beta chains. Entries are consolidated by CDR3 protein sequence, retaining the most common genes and DNA. The V and J calls shown here were made by TCRdb, not taken from the authors' results. The sample yields over a million distinct CDR3 sequences; 35% to 50% were counted once. Jointly, the top ten make up over 15% of the sample.

V and J lose 6 bases and 8 bases, and a span of 8 bases separates them. Reading from cysteine to phenylalanine, the CDR3 counts 11 amino acids. Just CDR3 DNA is preserved here, 33 bases in frame from base 1. The CDR1 and CDR2 encoded by the germline V gene (reference sequence) are MNHEY and SMNVEV. This clonotype was counted between two and nine times. Its antigen is unknown. Per-base qualities were not stored, and no clone one base away is much larger. The 39 donors, aged 6 to 90 years, were systemically healthy Caucasian individuals from Russia. Approximately 11 milliliters of peripheral blood were drawn from each donor into EDTA-treated Vacutainer tubes. Ficoll-Paque density-gradient centrifugation was used to isolate PBMCs, with at least 7 million per sample. Total RNA, at least 6 micrograms per sample, was extracted from PBMCs with Trizol reagent. For every donor, flow cytometry on a PBMC aliquot measured the percentage of naive CD45RAhigh/CD27high T cells.

The sequence joins TRBV27 to TRBJ2-1; the D gene remains uncertain. The sequencing input was blood. The origin of this receptor is a woman in her fifties or sixties in good health. The CDR3 protein: CASRTLYEQFF. The DNA is as follows: TGTGCCAGCAGGACCTTATATGAGCAGTTCTTC.